This T cell receptor (beta chain) originates from a study of blood T cells in healthy people across ages. With 8 bases removed from V and 1 base from J, the gap between germline ends came to 9 bases. CDR1 and CDR2 from the germline V gene are KGHSH and LQKENI. CDR3 length equals 12 residues. Through a sample-barcoded 5' primer and a J-beta primer mix, a second PCR was run for roughly 6 to 11 cycles. TCRdb used MiXCR to reprocess the 5' RACE reads, holding one entry per CDR3 protein. The sample contains roughly 1,500,000 distinct CDR3 sequences, about 35% of which appear only once. This clonotype has a count of ten or more.

The sample taken for sequencing was blood. This chain links TRBV18 with TRBJ2-7; TRBD2 is a possible D gene (5 bases). The sequence was collected from a woman in her thirties in good health. The CDR3 nucleotides read TGTGCCAGCAGCACTAGTTCCTACGAGCAGTACTTC. Residues: CASSTSSYEQYF. Full variable domain (remainder filled in from reference TRBV18 and TRBJ2-7): NAGVMQNPRHLVRRRGQEARLRCSPMKGHSHVYWYRQLPEEGLKFMVYLQKENIIDESGMPKERFSAEFPKEGPSILRIQQVVRGDSAAYFCASSTSSYEQYFGPGTRLTVT.